The text below deals with one TCR beta chain. The data originate from a study of blood T cell repertoires in COVID-19. As for the study in general: COVID-19 samples from acute and convalescent phases originated in the United States, Italy and Spain. T cells, B-cell-depleted T cells, or PBMCs supplied cDNA or gDNA.

Original analysis: Reference gene primer amplification yielded estimated nucleated cell counts. Some clones are missing from TCRdb's copy, which holds only in-frame ones; the method was immunoSEQ multiplex PCR. That table supplies the V and J calls and clone size; D and trimming were determined from the DNA. The data contain about 180,000 clones, roughly 89% of them singletons. This TCR was recovered from a woman aged 45-59 years with acute or convalescent COVID-19. Material: peripheral blood.

CDR3 nucleotides: TGTGCCAGTAGTATTTCACAGCAAACATATAGCAATCAGCCCCAGCATTTT. This codes for CASSISQQTYSNQPQHF. V usage is TRBV19 and J usage is TRBJ1-5; no clear D gene. Germline CDR1 and CDR2: LNHDA and SQIVND (reference sequence). V shed 3 bases and J shed 0 bases, with 15 bases lying between them. This CDR3 region has 17 residues.